This entry lists 5 T cell receptor beta chains sequenced from one sample in a study of cytomegalovirus exposure and HLA in healthy donors. Some clones are missing from TCRdb's copy, which holds only in-frame ones; the method was immunoSEQ multiplex PCR. The profile covers 90,000 or so clones, with 85% appearing a single time and 20% to 25% taken by the ten largest. Sequencing was performed on PBMCs. These receptors originate from a man between 18 and 35 years old in good health and CMV-seropositive.

This chain connects TRBV19 to TRBJ2-7; TRBD1 is a possible D gene (6 bases). CDR1 and CDR2 (germline): LNHDA, SQIVND (reference sequence). The CDR3 totals 17 residues. V lost 5 bases to trimming and J lost 2 bases, with 22 bases between them. The CDR3 DNA reads as TGTGCCAGTAGTGACAGGTATCAGCATAGATCTGCCTACGAGCAGTACTTC. Translating gives CASSDRYQHRSAYEQYF.

The rearrangement joins TRBV25-1 to TRBJ2-5, with TRBD1 matching over 9 bases. Per germline, CDR1 MGHDK and CDR2 SYGVNS. J gave up 5 bases and V 6 bases, and 7 bases lay outside the gene matches. The CDR3 has 14 amino acids. The CDR3 DNA sequence: TGTGCCAGCAGCAGGACAGGGGTGCGGGAGACCCAGTACTTC. Translating gives CASSRTGVRETQYF.

The chain has TRBV9 and TRBJ2-1; a weak D match, TRBD2 (6 bases). The V end was cut by 0 bases, the J end by 0 bases, with 25 bases between. Germline V CDR1 and CDR2: SGDLS, YYNGEE. The CDR3 extends over 21 amino acids. The CDR3 here is CASSVGPGDHLEVSSYNEQFF. CDR3 DNA: TGTGCCAGCAGCGTAGGGCCGGGAGACCACCTGGAGGTGAGCTCCTACAATGAGCAGTTCTTC.

The chain links TRBV4-2 to TRBJ2-1, with 8 nucleotides matching TRBD2. The V and J ends lost 4 bases and 8 bases, in that order; junction bases with no gene match: 10. The CDR3 is made up of 15 amino acids. Per the germline V gene, CDR1 is LGHNA and CDR2 is YNFKEQ. In DNA, the CDR3 is TGTGCCAGCAGCCCTACTAGCGGCCAGGGCGATGAGCAGTTCTTC. Residues: CASSPTSGQGDEQFF.

The rearrangement links TRBV11-2 to TRBJ2-1; no reliable D call. Trimming removed 1 base at V and 10 bases at J, with 11 bases between. The CDR3 length is 13 residues. Germline V gene lookup returns CDR1 SGHAT and CDR2 FQNNGV. The CDR3 DNA follows: TGTGCCAGCAGCTTAGCATGGTTTCGGGAGCAGTTCTTC. It specifies CASSLAWFREQFF.